Presented here are 32 T cell receptor beta chains from one specimen sequenced in a study of T cell responses to AZD1222 COVID-19 vaccine (dated by TCRdb to 2020 to 2023). The time point label of this sample denotes: baseline before first vaccination. Library generation was performed with the immunoSEQ multiplex PCR assay. In its TCRdb copy, this immuneACCESS table keeps in-frame sequences only and misses some clones. Where compared with another copy, unresolved V genes explain less than half of these, and the others have no known cause. For this sample there are 80,000 to 100,000 clones; approximately 91% appear just once. The ten top clones hold more than 10% of the sample. Sequenced material: peripheral blood, taken on day 0 of AZD1222 vaccination. The origin of the receptors is an adult in good health.

The chain is built from TRBV5-5 and TRBJ2-7; 9 bases are a match to TRBD1. This CDR3 contains 15 residues. V was pared by 4 bases and J by 1 base, with 6 bases of the junction left unmatched. Germline CDR1 is SGHKS and CDR2 is YYEKEE (reference sequence). The CDR3 DNA reads as TGTGCCAGCAGCCCCTCCGGGACAGGGTCCTACGAGCAGTACTTC. Protein product: CASSPSGTGSYEQYF. Together with reference TRBV5-5 and TRBJ2-7, the CDR3 gives the full variable domain: DAGVTQSPTHLIKTRGQQVTLRCSPISGHKSVSWYQQVLGQGPQFIFQYYEKEERGRGNFPDRFSARQFPNYSSELNVNALLLGDSALYLCASSPSGTGSYEQYFGPGTRLTVT.

The chain combines TRBV12-3 or TRBV12-4 with TRBJ1-2, with TRBD1 matching 8 bases. With V trimmed by 6 bases and J by 5 bases, 5 bases remained unmatched. This CDR3 is 13 amino acids long. CDR3 amino acids: CASRGQGAYGYTF. CDR3 DNA: TGTGCCAGCAGAGGACAGGGCGCTTATGGCTACACCTTC.

The chain has TRBV7-2 and TRBJ1-1; tentatively, D is TRBD1 (6 bases). Per the germline V gene, CDR1 is SGHTA and CDR2 is FQGNSA. Trimming cost V 7 bases and J 1 base, with 16 bases left between them. CDR3 length: 15 amino acids. CDR3 in DNA: TGTGCCAGCACCGAGAGTGGGGGCGAGAACACTGAAGCTTTCTTT. Amino acid sequence: CASTESGGENTEAFF.

The genes are TRBV29-1 and TRBJ2-7; no firm D call. With 7 bases removed from V and 6 bases from J, the gap between germline ends came to 13 bases. The CDR3 extends over 11 amino acids. Germline V gene lookup returns CDR1 SQVTM and CDR2 ANQGSEA. CDR3 amino acids: CSAREGFEQYF. The CDR3 DNA sequence: TGCAGCGCCCGTGAAGGATTCGAGCAGTACTTC.

The chain links TRBV3-1 (or the pseudogene TRBV3-2) to TRBJ1-1; D uncertain. The V gene lost 1 base and the J gene lost 5 bases, with 14 bases spanning the gap. This CDR3 comprises 15 residues. Germline CDR1 is LGHDT and CDR2 is YNNKEL (reference sequence). CDR3 loop: CASSQGLRVGTEAFF. The CDR3 bases are TGTGCCAGCAGCCAAGGCCTTAGGGTAGGTACTGAAGCTTTCTTT.

The rearrangement joins TRBV9 to TRBJ1-6; D is unclear. Germline CDR1 and CDR2: SGDLS and YYNGEE. The ends were cut back, 0 bases at V and 5 bases at J, with 3 bases in the middle. The CDR3 is 13 residues long. The CDR3: CASSVGDNSPLHF. DNA of the CDR3: TGTGCCAGCAGCGTAGGTGATAATTCACCCCTCCACTTT.

The V and J genes are TRBV6-5 and TRBJ2-7; 7 bases are shared with TRBD1. In germline, CDR1 is MNHEY, CDR2 SVGAGI. The CDR3 totals 13 residues. The junction had 7 bases not matched to a gene; V was cut back by 8 bases and J by 3 bases. CDR3 in DNA: TGTGCCAGCGCCAGGGACAGCTTCTACGAGCAGTACTTC. This translates into CASARDSFYEQYF.

The chain recombines TRBV29-1 with TRBJ2-3; 7 nucleotides align to TRBD1. After removal of 4 bases from V and 0 bases from J, the junction contained 1 base not matched to a gene. The CDR3 sequence is 13 residues long. Germline V CDR1 and CDR2: SQVTM, ANQGSEA. The CDR3 spells CSVGRGSTDTQYF. The DNA of the CDR3 is TGCAGCGTTGGCAGGGGGAGCACAGATACGCAGTATTTT.

The rearrangement uses TRBV27 and TRBJ1-4; D possibly corresponds to TRBD1 (6 bases). The V gene's germline CDR1 is MNHEY and CDR2 SMNVEV (reference sequence). The CDR3 covers 15 residues. The V end was cut by 8 bases, the J end by 7 bases, with 20 bases between. DNA of the CDR3: TGTGCCAGCCAGGCCAGGGGCGCGTTTCGTGAAAAACTGTTTTTT. Its translation is CASQARGAFREKLFF. The variable domain in full, with the rest retrieved from reference TRBV27 and TRBJ1-4, is EAQVTQNPRYLITVTGKKLTVTCSQNMNHEYMSWYRQDPGLGLRQIYYSMNVEVTDKGDVPEGYKVSRKEKRNFPLILESPSPNQTSLYFCASQARGAFREKLFFGSGTQLSVL.

The chain links TRBV27 to TRBJ2-1, with 14 nucleotides matching TRBD2. Per germline, CDR1 MNHEY and CDR2 SMNVEV (reference sequence). The CDR3 is 18 amino acids. V was clipped by 6 bases and J by 16 bases; unmatched bases: 23. The DNA of the CDR3 is TGTGCCAGCAGACCCGGGACTAGCGGGGGCCCTTCCTACAATGAGTGTTTCTTC. It encodes CASRPGTSGGPSYNECFF.

This clone was recorded once. The V and J genes are TRBV24-1 and TRBJ2-1, with 9 positions matching TRBD2. The germline CDR1 and CDR2 sequences are KGHDR and SFDVKD. CDR3 length equals 14 residues. Trimming took 2 bases from V and 10 from J; bases not matched to a gene: 5. CDR3 DNA: TGTGCCACCAGTGATTCCGGGACTAGCCACGAGCAGTTCTTC. Its translation is CATSDSGTSHEQFF.

The chain is built from TRBV19 and TRBJ1-2; D not certain. The CDR3 has 15 residues. CDR1 is LNHDA and CDR2 is SQIVND in the germline V gene (reference sequence). V was clipped by 5 bases and J by 0 bases, with 13 bases between them. The CDR3: CASSQSAAANYGYTF. The CDR3 bases are TGTGCCAGTAGTCAATCGGCAGCAGCTAACTATGGCTACACCTTC. Using reference TRBV19 and TRBJ1-2 for the parts outside the CDR3, the full variable domain is DGGITQSPKYLFRKEGQNVTLSCEQNLNHDAMYWYRQDPGQGLRLIYYSQIVNDFQKGDIAEGYSVSREKKESFPLTVTSAQKNPTAFYLCASSQSAAANYGYTFGSGTRLTVV.

The gene calls are TRBV5-1 and TRBJ2-5, with 11 bases that match TRBD2. The CDR3 consists of 15 residues. The junction had 2 bases not matched to a gene; V was cut back by 3 bases and J by 1 base. The germline V gene encodes CDR1 SGHRS and CDR2 YFSETQ. The CDR3 region is CASSSSGGTQETQYF. Here the CDR3 DNA reads TGCGCCAGCAGCTCTAGCGGGGGGACCCAAGAGACCCAGTACTTC.

This clone came up a few times. The gene calls are TRBV19 and TRBJ1-6, with D possibly being TRBD1 (5 bases). CDR1 and CDR2 (germline): LNHDA, SQIVND (reference sequence). V was cut by 5 bases and J by 2 bases, with 7 bases left in between. CDR3 length: 14 amino acids. CDR3 nucleotide sequence: TGTGCCAGTAGTTTAGGGGCCTATAATTCACCCCTCCACTTT. Residues: CASSLGAYNSPLHF. Based on the CDR3 plus reference TRBV19 and TRBJ1-6, the full variable domain is DGGITQSPKYLFRKEGQNVTLSCEQNLNHDAMYWYRQDPGQGLRLIYYSQIVNDFQKGDIAEGYSVSREKKESFPLTVTSAQKNPTAFYLCASSLGAYNSPLHFGNGTRLTVT.

The genes are TRBV28 and TRBJ2-7; 7 nucleotides align to TRBD1. This CDR3 is 13 amino acids long. The germline gives CDR1 MDHEN, CDR2 SYDVKM. With 3 bases clipped from V and 2 bases from J, the junction kept 1 base outside the gene matches. CDR3 in DNA: TGTGCCAGCAGTTTGACAGGGCCCTACGAGCAGTACTTC. Translating it yields CASSLTGPYEQYF.

This sequence joins TRBV24-1 and TRBJ1-2; D not certain. The germline V gene encodes CDR1 KGHDR and CDR2 SFDVKD. The V and J ends lost 1 base and 2 bases respectively, with 7 bases between them. The CDR3 is 14 amino acids. The CDR3 coding sequence is TGTGCCACCAGTGATTTAGGCAGAAACTATGGCTACACCTTC. It encodes CATSDLGRNYGYTF.

J is TRBJ1-1 and V is TRBV29-1; 8 nucleotides match TRBD1. With 7 bases clipped from V and 1 base from J, the junction kept 5 bases outside the gene matches. The germline gives CDR1 SQVTM, CDR2 ANQGSEA. CDR3 length: 13 residues. CDR3 DNA sequence: TGCAGCGCCCGGGACAGGACGAACACTGAAGCTTTCTTT. This translates into CSARDRTNTEAFF. Looking up the rest from reference TRBV29-1 and TRBJ1-1 gives the full variable domain: SAVISQKPSRDICQRGTSLTIQCQVDSQVTMMFWYRQQPGQSLTLIATANQGSEATYESGFVIDKFPISRPNLTFSTLTVSNMSPEDSSIYLCSARDRTNTEAFFGQGTRLTVV.

The chain recombines TRBV20-1 with TRBJ2-2; possibly TRBD2 for D (6 bases). Between the trimmed V and J ends, which lost 3 bases and 5 bases, there was a span of 10 bases. Looked up from germline, CDR1 is DFQATT and CDR2 is SNEGSKA (reference sequence). CDR3 size: 13 residues. The CDR3 DNA is TGCAGTGCTAGTAGGGGAGGAACCGGGGAGCTGTTTTTT. Translating gives CSASRGGTGELFF.

The J gene is TRBJ1-1, the V gene TRBV15, with 7 bases matching TRBD1. Per germline, CDR1 LNHNV and CDR2 YYDKDF (reference sequence). The CDR3 is made up of 17 amino acids. The junction had 10 bases not matched to a gene; V was cut back by 1 base and J by 2 bases. CDR3 amino acids: CATSRVTGALGNTEAFF. The CDR3 region has the DNA TGTGCCACCAGCAGAGTAACAGGGGCCTTGGGAAACACTGAAGCTTTCTTT. The full variable domain, its missing parts supplied by reference TRBV15 and TRBJ1-1, is DAMVIQNPRYQVTQFGKPVTLSCSQTLNHNVMYWYQQKSSQAPKLLFHYYDKDFNNEADTPDNFQSRRPNTSFCFLDIRSPGLGDTAMYLCATSRVTGALGNTEAFFGQGTRLTVV.

CDR3 bases: TGTGCCGTTCTCCCGGGCGCCGGGGGGTACACTGAAGCTTTCTTT. This codes for CAVLPGAGGYTEAFF. The V gene is TRBV10-3, the J gene TRBJ1-1; perhaps TRBD1 as D (5 bases). Trimming left V 11 bases short and J 3 bases short, with 22 bases between. The CDR3 has 15 residues. Looked up from germline, CDR1 is ENHRY and CDR2 is SYGVKD.

The chain employs TRBV7-3 and TRBJ2-1, with TRBD1 identical over 7 bases. Per the germline V gene, CDR1 is SGHTA and CDR2 is FQGTGA. J lost 3 bases, V lost 5 bases, and 10 bases had no gene match. The CDR3 has 16 amino acids. CDR3 DNA: TGTGCCAGCAGCCCTGGTAAGACAGGGTTCTACAATGAGCAGTTCTTC. Encoded protein: CASSPGKTGFYNEQFF.

This clone occurred a few times. The chain links TRBV30 to TRBJ1-3, with 7 bases matching TRBD1. The J segment lost 2 bases and the V segment lost 0 bases, leaving 4 bases of the junction unmatched. Germline V gene lookup returns CDR1 GTSNPN and CDR2 SVGIG (reference sequence). There are 15 residues in the CDR3. Written as DNA, the CDR3 is TGTGCCTGGAGTGTACAAGGGGGCCCTGGAAACACCATATATTTT. Protein: CAWSVQGGPGNTIYF.

Of note for this clone: One end of the junction does not line up with germline, which may come from a read error. The chain recombines TRBV7-7 with TRBJ1-5; D is perhaps TRBD1 (5 bases). This CDR3 is 13 amino acids long. Germline CDR1 SSHAT, CDR2 FNYEAQ (reference sequence). CDR3 loop: CASSDSPNQPQHF. CDR3 nucleotides: TGTGCTAGCAGTGACAGCCCTAATCAGCCCCAGCATTTT.

The chain employs TRBV15 and TRBJ1-6; D unresolved. The V gene lost 0 bases and the J gene lost 7 bases, with 16 bases spanning the gap. CDR1 LNHNV and CDR2 YYDKDF come from the germline V gene (reference sequence). This CDR3 is built from 17 residues. The CDR3 loop reads CATSRDNGKRINSPLHF. The CDR3 DNA is TGTGCCACCAGCAGAGATAACGGGAAGCGGATAAATTCACCCCTCCACTTT.

In DNA form, the CDR3 reads TGCGCCAGCAGCCTCCCAGGGGGGGCCAACGTCCTGACTTTC. Translation gives CASSLPGGANVLTF. The chain has TRBV5-1 and TRBJ2-6; D might be TRBD1 (5 bases). From germline, CDR1 is SGHRS and CDR2 YFSETQ. The V end was cut by 4 bases, the J end by 4 bases, with 9 bases between. This CDR3 region has 14 residues.

V usage is TRBV30 and J usage is TRBJ1-1; perhaps TRBD1 as D (5 bases). With 2 bases removed from V and 0 bases from J, the gap between germline ends came to 10 bases. The CDR3 runs to 14 residues. In germline, CDR1 is GTSNPN, CDR2 SVGIG (reference sequence). CDR3 nucleotide sequence: TGTGCCTGGAGTAGGCGACAGTTGAACACTGAAGCTTTCTTT. It codes for CAWSRRQLNTEAFF.

J is TRBJ2-2 and V is TRBV7-7, with TRBD1 identical over 8 bases. J lost 4 bases, V lost 2 bases, and 9 bases had no gene match. Germline CDR1 reads SSHAT; CDR2 reads FNYEAQ (reference sequence). The CDR3 totals 17 residues. CDR3 sequence reads: CASSLSSVTGGTGELFF. The CDR3 coding sequence is TGTGCCAGCAGCTTATCCTCGGTCACAGGGGGCACCGGGGAGCTGTTTTTT.

The rearrangement uses TRBV6-6 and TRBJ2-7, with 8 bases matching TRBD2. CDR3 size: 16 residues. CDR1 MNHNY and CDR2 SVGAGI come from the germline V gene (reference sequence). J lost 0 bases, V lost 7 bases, and 11 bases had no gene match. The CDR3 DNA reads TGTGCCAGCACCTTTATCCCGGGGGGGGACTCCTACGAGCAGTACTTC. Amino acid sequence: CASTFIPGGDSYEQYF.

V is TRBV7-8 and J is TRBJ1-2; tentatively, D is TRBD1 (5 bases). Trimming took 5 bases from V and 4 from J, leaving 17 bases between them. This CDR3 is built from 15 residues. CDR1 and CDR2 from the germline V gene are SGHVS and FQNEAQ. This chain's CDR3 is CASSDRRVEAYGYTF. As DNA, the CDR3 is TGTGCCAGCAGCGACCGCAGGGTTGAGGCCTATGGCTACACCTTC. Looking up the rest from reference TRBV7-8 and TRBJ1-2 gives the full variable domain: GAGVSQSPRYKVAKRGQDVALRCDPISGHVSLFWYQQALGQGPEFLTYFQNEAQLDKSGLPSDRFFAERPEGSVSTLKIQRTQQEDSAVYLCASSDRRVEAYGYTFGSGTRLTVV.

The genes are TRBV7-2 and TRBJ2-2; 10 nucleotides align to TRBD1. There are 14 residues in the CDR3. V gave up 5 bases and J gave up 7 bases; unmatched junction bases: 4. Germline assignment: CDR1 SGHTA and CDR2 FQGNSA. This CDR3 is CASSPGQGGGELFF. The CDR3 DNA reads TGTGCCAGCAGCCCCGGACAGGGGGGCGGGGAGCTGTTTTTT. Looking up the rest from reference TRBV7-2 and TRBJ2-2 gives the full variable domain: GAGVSQSPSNKVTEKGKDVELRCDPISGHTALYWYRQSLGQGLEFLIYFQGNSAPDKSGLPSDRFSAERTGGSVSTLTIQRTQQEDSAVYLCASSPGQGGGELFFGEGSRLTVL.

This clone was picked up a small number of times. V usage is TRBV18 and J usage is TRBJ1-2; no definite D call. Trimming shortened V by 2 bases and J by 3 bases, and 19 bases separated the two germline ends. Per the germline V gene, CDR1 is KGHSH and CDR2 is LQKENI. The CDR3 extends over 17 amino acids. DNA of the CDR3: TGTGCCAGCTCACCATGGGAATTGGGGAGCGGGGACTATGGCTACACCTTC. Encoded protein: CASSPWELGSGDYGYTF.

The CDR3 loop reads CATSARAGAEKLFF. The CDR3 DNA sequence: TGTGCCACCAGCGCACGAGCGGGGGCCGAAAAACTGTTTTTT. The chain carries TRBV15 and TRBJ1-4; a possible D gene is TRBD1 (6 bases). Germline V lookup: CDR1 LNHNV, CDR2 YYDKDF (reference sequence). This CDR3 is 14 amino acids long. V was cut by 5 bases and J by 8 bases, with 15 bases left in between. Looking up the rest from reference TRBV15 and TRBJ1-4 gives the full variable domain: DAMVIQNPRYQVTQFGKPVTLSCSQTLNHNVMYWYQQKSSQAPKLLFHYYDKDFNNEADTPDNFQSRRPNTSFCFLDIRSPGLGDTAMYLCATSARAGAEKLFFGSGTQLSVL.